Shown below are 28 T cell receptor beta chains from a single sample sequenced in a study of CD4+ T cells in melanoma. Measured with immunoSEQ multiplex PCR; TCRdb has only the in-frame clones, and not every one. The sample contains about 9,900 clones, about 78% of which appear only once. The sample consisted of tumor tissue. The receptors come from a human donor with melanoma.

This CDR3 reads CAISEGLAEAFF. CDR3 DNA sequence: TGTGCCATCAGTGAGGGGTTGGCTGAAGCTTTCTTT. The chain employs TRBV10-3 and TRBJ1-1; D ambiguous. V gave up 2 bases and J gave up 6 bases, with 7 bases separating them. Per the germline V gene, CDR1 is ENHRY and CDR2 is SYGVKD. The CDR3 loop spans 12 amino acids.

The chain employs TRBV18 and TRBJ2-1; TRBD1 aligns across 10 bases. V lost 2 bases and J lost 8; bases outside the gene matches: 12. The CDR3 covers 17 residues. Germline V CDR1 and CDR2: KGHSH, LQKENI. The CDR3 bases are TGTGCCAGCTCACCAGTAAATGCCGGGACAGGGGCCTATGAGCAGTTCTTC. Amino acid sequence: CASSPVNAGTGAYEQFF.

The chain uses TRBV14 and TRBJ2-7; 8 bases align to TRBD1. V trimming: 3 bases; J trimming: 3 bases; junction bases outside the gene matches: 13. There are 17 residues in the CDR3. The V gene's germline CDR1 is SGHDN and CDR2 FVKESK. The CDR3 loop is CASSQEEDRDYYYEQYF. Here the CDR3 DNA reads TGTGCCAGCAGCCAGGAGGAGGACAGGGATTACTACTACGAGCAGTACTTC.

The chain has TRBV5-1 and TRBJ2-1; TRBD2 matches at 7 bases. Looked up from germline, CDR1 is SGHRS and CDR2 is YFSETQ. V was clipped by 0 bases and J by 3 bases; unmatched bases: 9. The CDR3 loop spans 17 amino acids. CDR3 in DNA: TGCGCCAGCAGCTTGGCCGGGGGGACGGATTTCTACAATGAGCAGTTCTTC. Translation: CASSLAGGTDFYNEQFF.

This clone was seen only a few times. This chain uses TRBV13 with TRBJ1-1; a possible D gene is TRBD1 (6 bases). V gave up 5 bases and J gave up 1 base, with 14 bases separating them. This CDR3 is built from 15 residues. The germline V gene encodes CDR1 PRHDT and CDR2 FYEKMQ (reference sequence). The CDR3 DNA follows: TGTGCCAGCAGCAGCCCGGGACACGGGAACACTGAAGCTTTCTTT. Amino acid sequence: CASSSPGHGNTEAFF. Full variable domain (rest looked up from reference TRBV13 and TRBJ1-1): AAGVIQSPRHLIKEKRETATLKCYPIPRHDTVYWYQQGPGQDPQFLISFYEKMQSDKGSIPDRFSAQQFSDYHSELNMSSLELGDSALYFCASSSPGHGNTEAFFGQGTRLTVV.

The chain has TRBV11-2 and TRBJ1-5; D gene ambiguous. Germline-derived CDR1 and CDR2 are SGHAT and FQNNGV. This CDR3 region has 14 residues. Trimming shortened V by 2 bases and J by 6 bases, and 11 bases separated the two germline ends. The CDR3 loop reads CASSLFPVGQPQHF. The CDR3, as DNA: TGTGCCAGCAGCTTATTTCCTGTGGGTCAGCCCCAGCATTTT.

The chain links TRBV27 to TRBJ1-2; no reliable D call. Germline V gene lookup returns CDR1 MNHEY and CDR2 SMNVEV (reference sequence). V was pared by 8 bases and J by 8 bases, with 15 bases between. This CDR3 is 12 amino acids long. In nucleotides, the CDR3 is TGTGCCAGCCGAGGAGACGCAGGAGGCTACACCTTC. Translated: CASRGDAGGYTF.

By its share, this clone is medium-sized. The chain carries TRBV13 and TRBJ2-1; D unclear. The germline V gene encodes CDR1 PRHDT and CDR2 FYEKMQ (reference sequence). Trimming left V 4 bases short and J 10 bases short, with 8 bases between. There are 11 residues in the CDR3. CDR3 amino acids: CASSSSREQFF. The CDR3, as DNA: TGTGCCAGCAGCTCATCCCGCGAGCAGTTCTTC.

This chain connects TRBV7-6 to TRBJ2-7; 8 bases fit TRBD1. V trimming: 5 bases; J trimming: 3 bases; junction bases outside the gene matches: 9. Germline-derived CDR1 and CDR2 are SGHVS and FNYEAQ. The CDR3 spans 15 residues. The chain's CDR3 is CASSARTGWVYEQYF. As DNA, the CDR3 is TGTGCCAGCAGCGCCCGGACAGGGTGGGTCTACGAGCAGTACTTC.

This sequence joins TRBV7-9 and TRBJ2-7; possibly TRBD1 or TRBD2 for D (5 bases each). This CDR3 spans 17 amino acids. Per the germline V gene, CDR1 is SEHNR and CDR2 is FQNEAQ (reference sequence). V lost 2 bases, J lost 1 base, and 18 bases lay in between. In nucleotides, the CDR3 is TGTGCCAGCAGCTTACTGGTACGGGACGGAAGTTCCTACGAGCAGTACTTC. Translation: CASSLLVRDGSSYEQYF.

The V call is TRBV30, the J call TRBJ2-7; D may be TRBD1 (6 bases). This CDR3 comprises 14 residues. The V and J ends lost 0 bases and 9 bases respectively, with 18 bases between them. Germline values: CDR1 GTSNPN, CDR2 SVGIG (reference sequence). The DNA of the CDR3 is TGTGCCTGGAGTGTGGGGACACCAGGGAACCGGCAGTACTTC. This gives the protein CAWSVGTPGNRQYF.

The chain combines TRBV15 with TRBJ1-3; D uncertain. The CDR3 sequence is 16 residues long. Germline V lookup: CDR1 LNHNV, CDR2 YYDKDF (reference sequence). V gave up 4 bases and J gave up 4 bases, with 17 bases separating them. The CDR3 spells CATSTGGQLSGNTIYF. CDR3 coding DNA: TGTGCCACCAGCACGGGAGGGCAGTTGTCCGGAAACACCATATATTTT.

The V gene is TRBV5-1, the J gene TRBJ2-1; D perhaps matches TRBD1 (5 bases). Deletions cut 0 bases from V and 0 bases from J, with 10 bases between. The CDR3 extends over 16 amino acids. Germline-derived CDR1 and CDR2 are SGHRS and YFSETQ. CDR3 loop: CASSLEQAVSYNEQFF. For the CDR3, the DNA is TGCGCCAGCAGCTTGGAACAGGCGGTCTCCTACAATGAGCAGTTCTTC.

The chain couples TRBV6-1 to TRBJ2-1; 8 positions agree with TRBD1. This CDR3 has 17 amino acids. Trimming at V came to 3 bases and at J to 6 bases, leaving 13 bases not matched to a gene. Per the germline V gene, CDR1 is MNHNS and CDR2 is SASEGT. The CDR3 region has the DNA TGTGCCAGCAGTGACCCCCGCGGACAGGGTATGGGCAATGAGCAGTTCTTC. This encodes CASSDPRGQGMGNEQFF.

This clone was seen a handful of times. V usage is TRBV7-2 and J usage is TRBJ1-4, with D possibly matching TRBD1 (6 bases). Deletions cut 2 bases from V and 6 bases from J, with 10 bases between. The CDR3 runs 14 residues. Per the germline V gene, CDR1 is SGHTA and CDR2 is FQGNSA. The CDR3 nucleotides are TGTGCCAGCAGCTTAACGGGGGCGGATGAAAAACTGTTTTTT. This codes for CASSLTGADEKLFF.

The chain couples TRBV4-2 to TRBJ2-7; 8 bases match TRBD2. Germline CDR1 reads LGHNA; CDR2 reads YNFKEQ. CDR3 length equals 15 residues. J lost 1 base, V lost 4 bases, and 6 bases had no gene match. CDR3 nucleotide sequence: TGTGCCAGCAGCCTCACTAGCGGACAATCCTACGAGCAGTACTTC. Its protein product is CASSLTSGQSYEQYF.

This chain links TRBV19 with TRBJ1-1; D is unclear. The CDR3 runs 14 residues. The V gene's germline CDR1 is LNHDA and CDR2 SQIVND (reference sequence). V lost 6 bases and J 0 bases, leaving 11 bases between the germline ends. CDR3 nucleotide sequence: TGTGCCAGTAGCCCGATTCGGATGAACACTGAAGCTTTCTTT. Protein product: CASSPIRMNTEAFF.

J is TRBJ2-1 and V is TRBV11-2; D gene uncertain. The germline CDR1 and CDR2 sequences are SGHAT and FQNNGV. V was clipped by 2 bases and J by 2 bases, with 7 bases between them. This CDR3 region has 14 residues. This chain's CDR3 is CASSLQRTYNEQFF. The CDR3 DNA reads as TGTGCCAGCAGCTTACAGAGGACCTACAATGAGCAGTTCTTC.

This chain connects TRBV2 to TRBJ1-2; tentatively, D is TRBD1 (5 bases). This CDR3 has 14 amino acids. V lost 3 bases and J 9 bases, leaving 17 bases between the germline ends. Germline CDR1 reads SNHLY; CDR2 reads FYNNEI. The CDR3 nucleotides are TGTGCCAGCAGTGAGGGCAGGGACCGCGCGAGCTACACCTTC. Its translation is CASSEGRDRASYTF.

The chain carries TRBV19 and TRBJ1-5; 7 positions agree with TRBD1. The CDR3 runs to 16 residues. The germline CDR1 and CDR2 sequences are LNHDA and SQIVND (reference sequence). V was pared by 3 bases and J by 4 bases, with 9 bases of the junction left unmatched. The DNA of the CDR3 is TGTGCCAGTAGTATGGGACGACAGGGAATTAATCAGCCCCAGCATTTT. Its protein is CASSMGRQGINQPQHF.

The J gene is TRBJ1-5, the V gene TRBV15; D gene uncertain. Deletions cut 5 bases from V and 1 base from J, with 12 bases between. This CDR3 spans 15 amino acids. CDR1 is LNHNV and CDR2 is YYDKDF in the germline V gene (reference sequence). The CDR3 DNA follows: TGTGCCACCAGCCTTGGTATTGGGAGCAATCAGCCCCAGCATTTT. It codes for CATSLGIGSNQPQHF.

The chain links TRBV7-3 to TRBJ1-1; D is uncertain. The germline CDR1 and CDR2 sequences are SGHTA and FQGTGA. This CDR3 has 15 amino acids. Trimming took 2 bases from V and 6 from J, leaving 16 bases between them. CDR3 sequence: CASSLQALGIPEAFF. Written as DNA, the CDR3 is TGTGCCAGCAGCTTACAGGCTTTAGGGATCCCTGAAGCTTTCTTT.

This chain connects TRBV18 to TRBJ2-3; tentatively, D is TRBD1 (5 bases). Germline V gene data show CDR1 as KGHSH and CDR2 as LQKENI. The CDR3 runs 13 residues. Trimming shortened V by 4 bases and J by 4 bases, and 9 bases separated the two germline ends. The CDR3 loop is CASSQGPSDTQYF. As DNA, the CDR3 is TGTGCCAGCTCACAGGGGCCCTCAGATACGCAGTATTTT.

The V call is TRBV7-2, the J call TRBJ2-3; weak D call: TRBD2 (6 bases). Germline CDR1 reads SGHTA; CDR2 reads FQGNSA. The CDR3 runs to 15 residues. Trimming shortened V by 5 bases and J by 0 bases, and 12 bases separated the two germline ends. Written as DNA, the CDR3 is TGTGCCAGCAGCCCGGACTACCTTAGCACAGATACGCAGTATTTT. As protein: CASSPDYLSTDTQYF.

By share, this clone ranks as medium-sized. The chain carries TRBV5-6 and TRBJ2-5; the D gene is possibly TRBD2 (6 bases). V lost 4 bases and J 5 bases, leaving 15 bases between the germline ends. The CDR3 loop spans 14 amino acids. The germline V gene encodes CDR1 SGHDT and CDR2 YYEEEE. CDR3 amino acids: CASSRVGEEETQYF. CDR3 in DNA: TGTGCCAGCAGCCGGGTGGGGGAGGAGGAGACCCAGTACTTC.

The rearrangement joins TRBV19 to TRBJ1-5; D ambiguous. Per the germline V gene, CDR1 is LNHDA and CDR2 is SQIVND (reference sequence). Trimming stripped 1 base from V and 4 bases from J, with 8 bases between. The CDR3 contains 14 residues. The CDR3 DNA follows: TGTGCCAGTAGTATAGGGTACAAAAATCAGCCCCAGCATTTT. This translates into CASSIGYKNQPQHF.

The chain links TRBV7-9 to TRBJ2-3; D is unresolved. V gave up 1 base and J gave up 1 base, with 9 bases separating them. The length of the CDR3 is 15 residues. Germline assignment: CDR1 SEHNR and CDR2 FQNEAQ (reference sequence). In DNA, the CDR3 is TGTGCCAGCAGCTTAGGGGGTTTTGGCACAGATACGCAGTATTTT. Translation: CASSLGGFGTDTQYF.

This clone was recorded once. This chain uses TRBV7-9 with TRBJ2-5; no clear D. The ends were cut back, 3 bases at V and 2 bases at J, with 4 bases in the middle. Germline assignment: CDR1 SEHNR and CDR2 FQNEAQ (reference sequence). The CDR3 is 12 amino acids. CDR3 coding DNA: TGTGCCAGCAGCTTTCAGCAAGAGACCCAGTACTTC. Its protein product is CASSFQQETQYF.